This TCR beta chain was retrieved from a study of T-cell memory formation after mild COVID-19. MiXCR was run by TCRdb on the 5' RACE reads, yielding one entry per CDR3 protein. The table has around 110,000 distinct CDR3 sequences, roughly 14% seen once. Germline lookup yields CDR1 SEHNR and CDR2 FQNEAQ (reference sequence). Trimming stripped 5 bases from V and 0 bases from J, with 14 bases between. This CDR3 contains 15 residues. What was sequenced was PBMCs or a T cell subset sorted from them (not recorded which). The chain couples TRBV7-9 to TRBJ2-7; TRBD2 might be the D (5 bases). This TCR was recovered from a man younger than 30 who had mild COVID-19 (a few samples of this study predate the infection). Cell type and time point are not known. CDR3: CASSPIISGSYEQYV. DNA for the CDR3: TGTGCCAGCAGCCCGATCATCAGCGGCTCCTACGAGCAGTACGTC.